This record looks at one TCR beta chain sequence and its context. Its antigen is not identified. Clones were sequenced by immunoSEQ multiplex PCR, and TCRdb holds only the in-frame ones, with some missing. Among approximately 100,000 clones listed, roughly two thirds were seen once. These data come from a study of shared clonotypes between healthy human individuals. Study-level results: Larger estimated richness was generally seen in naive subsets than in memory subsets. Sharing across four donors was seen in 4% to 6.5% of naive CD4 clonotypes.

This CDR3 contains 15 residues. The trim removed 4 bases at V and 1 base at J, leaving 5 bases unmatched. The germline V gene has CDR1 SEHNR and CDR2 FQNEAQ (reference sequence). Sequenced material: memory CD8+ T cells sorted from blood. Sample subset: CD45RO+ cells pooled with CCR7-negative TemRA cells. The clonotype was recovered from a woman in her 30s in good health. The rearrangement uses TRBV7-9 and TRBJ2-7; 9 positions agree with TRBD2. CDR3: CASSSSREGSYEQYF. In DNA form, the CDR3 reads TGTGCCAGCAGCTCCTCGCGGGAGGGATCCTACGAGCAGTACTTC.